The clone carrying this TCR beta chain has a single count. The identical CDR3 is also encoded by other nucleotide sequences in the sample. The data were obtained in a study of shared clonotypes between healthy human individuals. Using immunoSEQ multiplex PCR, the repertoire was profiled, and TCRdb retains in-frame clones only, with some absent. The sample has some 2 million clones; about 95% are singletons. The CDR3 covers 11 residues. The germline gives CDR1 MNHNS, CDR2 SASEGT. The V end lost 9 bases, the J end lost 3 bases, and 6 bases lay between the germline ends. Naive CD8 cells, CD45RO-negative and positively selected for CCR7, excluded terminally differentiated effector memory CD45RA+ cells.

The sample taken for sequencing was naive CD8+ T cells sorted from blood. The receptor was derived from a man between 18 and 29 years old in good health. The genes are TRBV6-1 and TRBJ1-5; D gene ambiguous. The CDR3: CASSDNQPQHF. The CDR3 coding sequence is TGTGCCAGTTCCGACAATCAGCCCCAGCATTTT.